The rows below give T cell receptor beta chains drawn from one sample of a study of blood T cell repertoires in COVID-19. Some clones are missing from TCRdb's copy, which holds only in-frame ones; the method was immunoSEQ multiplex PCR. In the table there are roughly 170,000 clones, around 87% of which are singletons. Sequenced material: peripheral blood. The receptor source for this set is a man aged 35 to 55 with active or convalescent COVID-19. Each CDR3 is given with its conserved first and last residue. A D gene is named only where the DNA matches it firmly. A row's size may be missing; if present it is once, few, many or a size class.

j_call	d_call	v_call	clone_size	cdr3_aa	cdr3_nt
TRBJ2-1	TRBD2	TRBV6-2/TRBV6-3	NA	CASSSLTSGGRNEQFF	TGTGCCAGCAGTTCCCTAACTAGCGGGGGTAGGAATGAGCAGTTCTTC
TRBJ1-4	NA	TRBV6-1	NA	CASSDWGGATNEKLFF	TGTGCCAGCAGTGACTGGGGAGGGGCAACTAATGAAAAACTGTTTTTT
TRBJ2-7	TRBD1	TRBV6-1	NA	CASKTGGSSYEQYF	TGTGCCAGCAAAACAGGGGGGAGCTCCTACGAGCAGTACTTC
TRBJ2-3	NA	TRBV30	NA	CAWVGTATNTQYF	TGTGCCTGGGTGGGGACTGCAACCAATACGCAGTATTTT
TRBJ1-1	NA	TRBV20-1	NA	CSASNTGQANTEAFF	TGCAGTGCTAGTAATACCGGCCAGGCTAACACTGAAGCTTTCTTT
TRBJ2-7	NA	TRBV19	NA	CASRQAPGAYEQYF	TGTGCCAGTAGACAGGCGCCGGGCGCCTACGAGCAGTACTTC
TRBJ2-7	NA	TRBV7-8	few	CASSLVGGLHNEQYF	TGTGCCAGCAGCTTAGTGGGGGGACTCCACAACGAGCAGTACTTC
TRBJ2-1	TRBD2	TRBV27	once	CASTRTSGGALEQFF	TGTGCCAGCACCCGAACTAGCGGGGGGGCCCTTGAGCAGTTCTTC
TRBJ2-7	NA	TRBV11-2	once	CASTQVGWGDEQYF	TGTGCCAGCACCCAGGTTGGATGGGGAGACGAGCAGTACTTC
TRBJ2-1	TRBD1	TRBV7-3	NA	CASSTETGNEQFF	TGTGCCAGCAGCACCGAGACAGGGAATGAGCAGTTCTTC
TRBJ1-4	NA	TRBV18	NA	CASSPPAGDNEKLFF	TGTGCCAGCTCACCACCGGCAGGGGATAATGAAAAACTGTTTTTT
TRBJ1-2	NA	TRBV3-1/TRBV3-2	NA	CASSQQGHSNYGYTF	TGTGCCAGCAGCCAACAGGGACACTCTAACTATGGCTACACCTTC
TRBJ1-2	NA	TRBV14	NA	CASSIQGRGGYTF	TGTGCCAGCAGCATACAGGGACGGGGTGGCTACACCTTC
TRBJ2-1	NA	TRBV28	NA	CASREDRDNEQFF	TGTGCCAGCCGAGAGGACAGAGACAATGAGCAGTTCTTC
TRBJ2-3	NA	TRBV5-1	NA	CASSPALAGTDTQYF	TGCGCCAGCAGCCCCGCGCTAGCAGGCACAGATACGCAGTATTTT
TRBJ2-7	TRBD1	TRBV7-3	NA	CASSLQGAGEQYF	TGTGCCAGCAGCTTACAGGGGGCGGGTGAGCAGTACTTC
TRBJ2-2	NA	TRBV9	few	CASSVGGRENTGELFF	TGTGCCAGCAGCGTAGGTGGCAGGGAGAACACCGGGGAGCTGTTTTTT
TRBJ1-2	NA	TRBV5-6	NA	CASSWDAGRYGYTF	TGTGCCAGCAGCTGGGATGCAGGGCGTTATGGCTACACCTTC
TRBJ2-3	TRBD2	TRBV6-5	NA	CASQNGGAGDTQYF	TGTGCCTCCCAAAACGGGGGGGCGGGGGATACGCAGTATTTT
TRBJ1-2	NA	TRBV24-1	NA	CATSPDSEGGYTF	TGTGCCACCAGTCCGGACAGCGAAGGTGGCTACACCTTC
TRBJ2-3	TRBD2	TRBV6-2/TRBV6-3	NA	CASSQPQAGSTDTQYF	TGTGCCAGCAGTCAACCGCAAGCGGGGAGCACAGATACGCAGTATTTT
TRBJ1-2	TRBD1	TRBV5-1	NA	CASRDTGDGYTF	TGCGCCAGCAGGGATACAGGGGATGGCTACACCTTC
TRBJ1-2	NA	TRBV15	NA	CATSRGQNYGYTF	TGTGCCACCAGCAGAGGGCAGAACTATGGCTACACCTTC
TRBJ2-5	NA	TRBV7-3	NA	CASSPGMKLLETQYF	TGTGCCAGCAGCCCCGGTATGAAGTTGCTCGAGACCCAGTACTTC
TRBJ1-4	NA	TRBV13	NA	CASSLGVRGVYGTNEKLFF	TGTGCCAGCAGCTTAGGAGTTCGCGGGGTTTATGGGACTAATGAAAAACTGTTTTTT
TRBJ1-1	NA	TRBV28	NA	CASSPPGVSQAFF	TGTGCCAGCAGTCCCCCAGGGGTCAGTCAAGCTTTCTTT
TRBJ1-6	NA	TRBV7-9	NA	CASSKDTNSPLHF	TGTGCCAGCAGCAAGGACACCAATTCACCCCTCCACTTT
TRBJ2-3	TRBD1	TRBV5-4	NA	CASSAGQVDTDTQYF	TGTGCCAGCAGCGCGGGACAGGTCGACACAGATACGCAGTATTTT
TRBJ1-6	TRBD1	TRBV12-5	NA	CASGEAGTGYNSPLHF	TGTGCTAGTGGTGAAGCCGGGACAGGCTATAATTCACCCCTCCACTTT
TRBJ2-5	TRBD1	TRBV5-5	once	CASSLRLGQGEETQYF	TGTGCCAGCAGCTTGAGACTGGGACAGGGGGAAGAGACCCAGTACTTC
TRBJ2-7	TRBD1	TRBV30	NA	CAWSVQGVAEQYF	TGTGCCTGGAGTGTACAGGGGGTAGCCGAGCAGTACTTC
TRBJ1-1	NA	TRBV7-3	once	CASSPGTQNTEAFF	TGTGCCAGCAGCCCCGGGACTCAGAACACTGAAGCTTTCTTT
TRBJ2-1	NA	TRBV18	NA	CASSLIRDINYNEQFF	TGTGCCAGCTCACTTATCCGGGACATAAACTACAATGAGCAGTTCTTC
TRBJ2-5	NA	TRBV7-3	once	CASSLGALETQYF	TGTGCCAGCAGCTTGGGGGCACTGGAGACCCAGTACTTC
TRBJ2-7	NA	TRBV27	NA	CATKTGQQGYEQYF	TGTGCCACGAAAACCGGGCAACAGGGATACGAGCAGTACTTC
TRBJ2-2	NA	TRBV5-1	NA	CASSEGQNTGELFF	TGCGCCAGCAGCGAGGGACAAAACACCGGGGAGCTGTTTTTT
TRBJ2-7	TRBD1	TRBV9	NA	CASSVFSPDRGDYEQYF	TGTGCCAGCAGCGTATTCTCCCCTGACAGGGGGGATTACGAGCAGTACTTC
TRBJ2-1	TRBD2	TRBV5-6	NA	CASRRGLAGYNEQFF	TGTGCCAGCAGACGGGGACTAGCGGGGTACAATGAGCAGTTCTTC
TRBJ2-1	NA	TRBV20-1	NA	CSASNAGAPYNEQFF	TGCAGTGCTAGTAACGCGGGGGCCCCGTACAATGAGCAGTTCTTC
TRBJ2-5	NA	TRBV4-1	many	CASSKGARELSQYF	TGCGCCAGCAGCAAGGGGGCTCGGGAGCTGTCCCAGTACTTC
TRBJ1-6	NA	TRBV9	NA	CASSVGSSYNSPLHF	TGTGCCAGCAGCGTAGGGAGCTCCTATAATTCACCCCTCCACTTT
TRBJ1-2	TRBD1	TRBV7-9	NA	CASSLAEDRVGGGYTF	TGTGCCAGCAGCTTAGCCGAGGACAGGGTCGGCGGTGGCTACACCTTC
TRBJ2-1	TRBD2	TRBV5-1	once	CASGLPRRKLAGGSSYNEQFF	TGCGCCAGCGGCTTACCCCGAAGAAAACTAGCGGGGGGGAGCTCCTACAATGAGCAGTTCTTC
TRBJ2-5	TRBD1	TRBV2	NA	CASRGQGLPQETQYF	TGTGCCAGCCGGGGACAGGGCCTCCCGCAAGAGACCCAGTACTTC
TRBJ1-2	NA	TRBV11-3	NA	CASSLSADGYTF	TGTGCCAGCAGCTTAAGCGCGGATGGCTACACCTTC